The present T cell receptor (beta chain) was sequenced within a study of siplizumab effects on memory and regulatory T cells. Points from the study as a whole: Unstimulated naive T cells seemed to show more diversity than memory cells did, and they also seemed to be among the major contributors to the alloresponse. Neither a naive nor a memory phenotype was assignable to roughly 75-96% of proliferating CD4+ or CD8+ clones.

Note on this clone: Antigen specificity is unknown.

Mixed lymphocyte reaction cells underwent more than 5 days of coculture at 37°C. Labelling reagents were assigned as CFSE for responder PBMCs and Violet Dye for stimulator PBMCs, which were mixed 1:1. Clones were sequenced by immunoSEQ multiplex PCR, and TCRdb holds only the in-frame ones, with some missing. In the table there are nearly 20,000 clones, about 45% of which are singletons. The clonotype originates from a human donor in good health; the cells came from an allogeneic mixed lymphocyte reaction. Some clones in this sample may be carry-over from other donors' samples. Sequencing was done on a sample of CFSE-low (dividing) CD4+ T cells sorted from an allogeneic mixed lymphocyte reaction.

The CDR3 sequence: CASSKVAGYEQYF. The CDR3 bases are TGTGCCAGCAGCAAAGTAGCAGGTTACGAGCAGTACTTC. This sequence joins TRBV21-1 and TRBJ2-7. TRBV21-1 is assigned pseudogene status. This CDR3 is 13 amino acids long.